The TCR beta chain under discussion was sequenced for a study of cytomegalovirus exposure and HLA in healthy donors. Notes on the study in general: Fewer than 200 TCR beta chains were listed as cytomegalovirus-associated.

Per the germline V gene, CDR1 is SQVTM and CDR2 is ANQGSEA. The CDR3 extends over 15 amino acids. The V gene end was trimmed by 6 bases and the J gene end by 6 bases; junction bases not matched to a gene: 15. In the PCR, 60 Vbeta and 13 Jbeta primers were used. Clones were read by immunoSEQ multiplex PCR, and TCRdb kept only the in-frame ones, dropping some. The top ten hold over 7.5% of the sample, which has tens of thousands of clones, 60% to 80% seen once. On this clone: Its target is unknown.

Donors were nominally healthy when sampled, though unrecorded immune exposures were likely. The chain employs TRBV29-1 and TRBJ2-3, with 7 bases aligning to TRBD2. The sequence was obtained from a man between 60 and 70 years old in good health and CMV-seropositive. The sample was PBMCs. CDR3 residues: CSVVPPPGGMDTQYF. The CDR3 DNA sequence: TGCAGCGTCGTTCCCCCTCCGGGAGGTATGGATACGCAGTATTTT.